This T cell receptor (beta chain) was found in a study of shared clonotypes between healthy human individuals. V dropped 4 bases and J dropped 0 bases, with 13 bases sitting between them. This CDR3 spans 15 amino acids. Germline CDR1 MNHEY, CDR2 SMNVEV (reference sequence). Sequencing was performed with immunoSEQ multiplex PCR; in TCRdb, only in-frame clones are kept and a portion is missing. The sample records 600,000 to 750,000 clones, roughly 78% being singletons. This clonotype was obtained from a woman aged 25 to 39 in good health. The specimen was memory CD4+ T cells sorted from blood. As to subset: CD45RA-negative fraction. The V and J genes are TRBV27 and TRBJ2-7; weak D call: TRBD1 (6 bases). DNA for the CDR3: TGTGCCAGCAGTTCCGGGACAAAGAGCTCCTACGAGCAGTACTTC. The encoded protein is CASSSGTKSSYEQYF.